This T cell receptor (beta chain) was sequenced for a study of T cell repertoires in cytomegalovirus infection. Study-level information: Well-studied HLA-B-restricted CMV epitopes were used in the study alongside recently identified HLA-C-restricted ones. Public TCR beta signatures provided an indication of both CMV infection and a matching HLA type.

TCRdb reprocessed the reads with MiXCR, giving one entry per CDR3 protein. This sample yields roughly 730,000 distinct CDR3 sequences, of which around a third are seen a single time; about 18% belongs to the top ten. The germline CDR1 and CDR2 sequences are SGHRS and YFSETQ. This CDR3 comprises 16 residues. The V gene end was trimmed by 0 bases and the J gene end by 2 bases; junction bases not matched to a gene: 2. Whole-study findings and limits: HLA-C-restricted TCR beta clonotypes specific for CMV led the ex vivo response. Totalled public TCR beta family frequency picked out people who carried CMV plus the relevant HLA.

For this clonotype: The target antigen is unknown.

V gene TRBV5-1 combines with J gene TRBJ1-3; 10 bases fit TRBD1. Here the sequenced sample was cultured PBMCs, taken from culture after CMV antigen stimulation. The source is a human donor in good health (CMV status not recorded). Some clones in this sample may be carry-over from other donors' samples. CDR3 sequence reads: CASSLVGQGTGNTIYF. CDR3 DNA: TGCGCCAGCAGCTTGGTGGGACAGGGGACTGGAAACACCATATATTTT.